Presented here are 30 T cell receptor beta chains from one specimen sequenced in a study of T cells after yellow fever vaccination. One entry per CDR3 protein results from TCRdb running MiXCR on the 5' RACE reads. The sample records about 58,000 distinct CDR3 sequences, 7.1% being singletons. Here the sequenced sample was CD8+ T cells sorted from PBMCs, taken on the day of the first yellow fever vaccination. These receptors came from a man between 18 and 29 years old who received the YFV17D yellow fever vaccine.

This clonotype was seen ten or more times. The rearrangement joins TRBV7-3 to TRBJ2-3; D uncertain. Germline loops: CDR1 SGHTA, CDR2 FQGTGA. The V and J ends lost 4 bases and 4 bases respectively, with 12 bases between them. The CDR3 runs 14 residues. The CDR3 nucleotides are TGTGCCAGCAGCTCTTTAGAGGTTCCAGATACGCAGTATTTT. This encodes CASSSLEVPDTQYF.

Only a few counts were recorded for this clonotype. This sequence joins TRBV7-8 and TRBJ1-2; D may be TRBD1 (6 bases). Germline-derived CDR1 and CDR2 are SGHVS and FQNEAQ. CDR3 size: 18 residues. Trimming removed 3 bases at V and 2 bases at J, with 22 bases between. The CDR3 DNA reads TGTGCCAGCAGCTTGGGGGGGGACACCGAAAAACCCAACTATGGCTACACCTTC. Amino acid sequence: CASSLGGDTEKPNYGYTF.

Many counts were recorded for this clonotype. The chain uses TRBV4-1 and TRBJ2-1; D remains unclear. There are 13 residues in the CDR3. Between the trimmed V and J ends, which lost 0 bases and 4 bases, there was a span of 4 bases. The V gene's germline CDR1 is MGHRA and CDR2 YSYEKL. CDR3 amino acids: CASSQDQYNEQFF. The CDR3 bases are TGCGCCAGCAGCCAAGACCAGTACAATGAGCAGTTCTTC.

This clonotype has more than one count but fewer than ten. V usage is TRBV4-1 and J usage is TRBJ2-1; no clear D gene. Germline values: CDR1 MGHRA, CDR2 YSYEKL. The CDR3 has 17 amino acids. V was cut by 3 bases and J by 0 bases, with 15 bases left in between. In DNA form, the CDR3 reads TGCGCCAGCAGCCAGGCTTTGCGGAAAAGCTCCTACAATGAGCAGTTCTTC. Encoded protein: CASSQALRKSSYNEQFF.

The sample holds many counts of this clonotype. This chain joins TRBV15 and TRBJ2-5; D may match TRBD1 or TRBD2 (5 bases each). The germline gives CDR1 LNHNV, CDR2 YYDKDF (reference sequence). This CDR3 region has 13 residues. V was trimmed by 7 bases and J by 3 bases, leaving 12 bases between them. The CDR3 DNA reads as TGTGCCACCACCTCCGGGGCGGAAGAGACCCAGTACTTC. Translating gives CATTSGAEETQYF. Looking up the rest from reference TRBV15 and TRBJ2-5 gives the full variable domain: DAMVIQNPRYQVTQFGKPVTLSCSQTLNHNVMYWYQQKSSQAPKLLFHYYDKDFNNEADTPDNFQSRRPNTSFCFLDIRSPGLGDTAMYLCATTSGAEETQYFGPGTRLLVL.

This clonotype was seen repeatedly, ten times or more. This chain links TRBV6-1 with TRBJ1-5; possible D gene TRBD1, 6 bases. Per the germline V gene, CDR1 is MNHNS and CDR2 is SASEGT. CDR3 length equals 16 residues. The ends were cut back, 6 bases at V and 3 bases at J, with 18 bases in the middle. This CDR3 is CASSHYAGADNQPQHF. The CDR3 DNA reads as TGTGCCAGCAGCCATTACGCAGGGGCAGACAATCAGCCCCAGCATTTT.

This clonotype has a count of ten or more. This chain connects TRBV7-9 to TRBJ2-1; D ambiguous. This CDR3 has 13 residues. V lost 7 bases, J lost 9 bases, and 16 bases lay in between. CDR1 SEHNR and CDR2 FQNEAQ come from the germline V gene (reference sequence). As DNA, the CDR3 is TGTGCCAGCACCCCCCGCCCACCTATTGAGCAGTTCTTC. This translates into CASTPRPPIEQFF.

This clonotype was found many times. The CDR3 protein is CASSAGTGLYEQYF. The CDR3 DNA follows: TGTGCCAGCAGTGCCGGGACAGGGCTTTACGAGCAGTACTTC. The chain uses TRBV12-3 or TRBV12-4 and TRBJ2-7, with TRBD1 matching 9 bases. The V and J ends lost 5 bases and 4 bases, in that order; junction bases with no gene match: 6. The CDR3 loop spans 14 amino acids.

This clonotype was detected only a few times. The V and J genes are TRBV7-8 and TRBJ2-1, with D unresolved. This CDR3 contains 14 residues. Trimming removed 8 bases from V and 2 bases from J, with 13 bases in between. The germline CDR1 and CDR2 sequences are SGHVS and FQNEAQ. Written as DNA, the CDR3 is TGTGCCAGCGGAATAAGGGTCGCCTACAATGAGCAGTTCTTC. It encodes CASGIRVAYNEQFF.

This clonotype was seen at least ten times. The chain couples TRBV12-3 or TRBV12-4 to TRBJ1-5; weak D call: TRBD1 (5 bases). The ends were cut back, 3 bases at V and 2 bases at J, with 8 bases in the middle. The CDR3 contains 14 residues. CDR3 region: CASSLWGGNQPQHF. The CDR3 region has the DNA TGTGCCAGCAGTTTGTGGGGGGGCAATCAGCCCCAGCATTTT.

V gene TRBV28 combines with J gene TRBJ2-3; D uncertain. Trimming cost V 8 bases and J 0 bases, with 15 bases left between them. From germline, CDR1 is MDHEN and CDR2 SYDVKM. The length of the CDR3 is 15 residues. CDR3 sequence (DNA): TGTGCCAGCTCCATTGCTGCGTCTAGCACAGATACGCAGTATTTT. Its protein is CASSIAASSTDTQYF.

This clonotype was detected many times. The rearrangement links TRBV4-2 to TRBJ1-5; 9 bases agree with TRBD1. Germline V gives CDR1 LGHNA, CDR2 YNFKEQ. The CDR3 is 15 amino acids. J gave up 0 bases and V 5 bases, and 2 bases lay outside the gene matches. The CDR3 DNA is TGTGCCAGCAGCTCACAGGGGGCTAGCAATCAGCCCCAGCATTTT. This translates into CASSSQGASNQPQHF.

The chain couples TRBV7-9 to TRBJ2-3; D tentatively fits TRBD1 or TRBD2 (6 bases each). The V end lost 6 bases, the J end lost 6 bases, and 28 bases lay between the germline ends. From germline, CDR1 is SEHNR and CDR2 FQNEAQ (reference sequence). This CDR3 region has 18 residues. The CDR3 region has the DNA TGTGCCAGCAGTCCATTCGCGGGACACAACCCTCTATGGGATACGCAGTATTTT. Translation gives CASSPFAGHNPLWDTQYF.

This clonotype was counted at least ten times. CDR3 sequence reads: CASSLGAGMSYNEQFF. In DNA, the CDR3 is TGTGCCAGCAGCTTAGGGGCAGGGATGTCCTACAATGAGCAGTTCTTC. This chain uses TRBV7-9 with TRBJ2-1, with a possible D match to TRBD1 (5 bases). CDR3 length: 16 residues. CDR1 SEHNR and CDR2 FQNEAQ come from the germline V gene (reference sequence). Trimming took 1 base from V and 1 from J, leaving 11 bases between them. Based on the CDR3 plus reference TRBV7-9 and TRBJ2-1, the full variable domain is DTGVSQNPRHKITKRGQNVTFRCDPISEHNRLYWYRQTLGQGPEFLTYFQNEAQLEKSRLLSDRFSAERPKGSFSTLEIQRTEQGDSAMYLCASSLGAGMSYNEQFFGPGTRLTVL.

This clonotype was counted many times. This chain links TRBV24-1 with TRBJ2-3, with 11 bases lining up with TRBD1. There are 16 residues in the CDR3. With 4 bases clipped from V and 5 bases from J, the junction kept 7 bases outside the gene matches. Germline V gene data show CDR1 as KGHDR and CDR2 as SFDVKD. The CDR3 protein is CATSDPRDRGGDTQYF. The CDR3 nucleotides read TGTGCCACCAGTGACCCTAGGGACAGGGGGGGAGATACGCAGTATTTT.

The V and J genes are TRBV7-6 and TRBJ2-1, with 7 bases aligning to TRBD2. The germline V gene encodes CDR1 SGHVS and CDR2 FNYEAQ. Unmatched junction bases numbered 4, after V lost 5 bases and J lost 3 bases. The CDR3 has 14 amino acids. This CDR3 reads CASSKAGLYNEQFF. The DNA of the CDR3 is TGTGCCAGCAGCAAAGCGGGACTCTACAATGAGCAGTTCTTC.

There are many counts of this clonotype. This chain joins TRBV4-1 and TRBJ2-2; 7 nucleotides align to TRBD2. V was pared by 1 base and J by 5 bases, with 4 bases of the junction left unmatched. The CDR3 contains 15 residues. CDR1 is MGHRA, CDR2 YSYEKL, per germline. The CDR3 DNA sequence: TGCGCCAGCAGCCAAGTCGGGACTATAACCGGGGAGCTGTTTTTT. This gives the protein CASSQVGTITGELFF.

This clonotype was observed at least ten times. The chain joins TRBV11-3 to TRBJ2-2, with a weak D call TRBD2 (6 bases). CDR3 length equals 14 residues. CDR1 is SGHNT and CDR2 is YENEEA in the germline V gene. With 4 bases removed from V and 6 bases from J, the gap between germline ends came to 12 bases. The CDR3 DNA reads TGTGCCAGCAGCTCCAGGGAGGAGTCCGGGGAGCTGTTTTTT. It specifies CASSSREESGELFF.

This clonotype was found many times. This chain links TRBV27 with TRBJ2-1, with TRBD1 matching 7 bases. This CDR3 comprises 14 residues. With 3 bases clipped from V and 4 bases from J, the junction kept 3 bases outside the gene matches. The germline V gene encodes CDR1 MNHEY and CDR2 SMNVEV (reference sequence). The CDR3 protein is CASSFGTVYNEQFF. The CDR3 bases are TGTGCCAGCAGTTTTGGGACAGTATACAATGAGCAGTTCTTC.

This clonotype is categorized as medium-sized. The J gene is TRBJ2-7, the V gene TRBV19; D is ambiguous. The CDR3 consists of 14 residues. Trimming took off 3 bases at V and 1 base at J, with 10 bases between the two ends. From germline, CDR1 is LNHDA and CDR2 SQIVND (reference sequence). The CDR3: CASSIAGGSYEQYF. CDR3 DNA: TGTGCCAGTAGTATTGCCGGCGGTTCCTACGAGCAGTACTTC.

The sample holds a few counts of this clonotype. This sequence joins TRBV7-8 and TRBJ2-7; TRBD1 or TRBD2 may be the D gene (6 bases each). V lost 5 bases to trimming and J lost 4 bases, with 12 bases between them. Germline V gene data show CDR1 as SGHVS and CDR2 as FQNEAQ. The CDR3 sequence is 13 residues long. CDR3 nucleotide sequence: TGTGCCAGCAGCCCGGAGGGACATTACGAGCAGTACGTC. Its translation is CASSPEGHYEQYV.

This clonotype was detected many times. The chain recombines TRBV4-3 with TRBJ1-1; D uncertain. V was cut by 0 bases and J by 2 bases, with 7 bases left in between. Germline loops: CDR1 LGHNA, CDR2 YSLEER. CDR3 size: 14 residues. CDR3: CASSQDSTNTEAFF. The CDR3 coding sequence is TGCGCCAGCAGCCAAGATAGCACAAACACTGAAGCTTTCTTT.

This clonotype was seen at least ten times. The chain couples TRBV4-1 to TRBJ2-1; 7 bases match TRBD2. This CDR3 is 14 amino acids long. With V trimmed by 0 bases and J by 9 bases, 5 bases remained unmatched. Germline CDR1 MGHRA, CDR2 YSYEKL. The CDR3 coding sequence is TGCGCCAGCAGCCAAGAGGGGGGGGAACCTGAGCAGTTCTTC. It specifies CASSQEGGEPEQFF.

This clonotype was observed at least ten times. The chain is built from TRBV9 and TRBJ1-3; D gene unclear. Germline assignment: CDR1 SGDLS and CDR2 YYNGEE. The CDR3 sequence is 14 residues long. Trimming left V 3 bases short and J 5 bases short, with 12 bases between. This chain's CDR3 is CASSASGRRNTIYF. As DNA, the CDR3 is TGTGCCAGCAGCGCCTCCGGACGGAGAAACACCATATATTTT.

This clonotype was found many times. V usage is TRBV7-6 and J usage is TRBJ2-7; D is perhaps TRBD1 (6 bases). CDR1 and CDR2 from the germline V gene are SGHVS and FNYEAQ. This CDR3 comprises 14 residues. V dropped 4 bases and J dropped 3 bases, with 13 bases sitting between them. CDR3 DNA sequence: TGTGCCAGCAGCTCCTACAGGGAAGACTACGAGCAGTACTTC. It specifies CASSSYREDYEQYF.

This sequence joins TRBV2 and TRBJ1-1, with no clear D. Between the trimmed V and J ends, which lost 8 bases and 1 base, there was a span of 2 bases. The CDR3 extends over 10 amino acids. The germline CDR1 and CDR2 sequences are SNHLY and FYNNEI. Written as DNA, the CDR3 is TGTGCCAGCGGGAACACTGAAGCTTTCTTT. Its protein product is CASGNTEAFF.

This clonotype was counted ten times or more. The rearrangement joins TRBV7-8 to TRBJ2-7; D not resolved. CDR1 is SGHVS, CDR2 FQNEAQ, per germline. The V gene lost 1 base and the J gene lost 5 bases, with 12 bases spanning the gap. The CDR3 has 14 amino acids. CDR3 bases: TGTGCCAGCAGCTTAGGGCACGGTGAGGACGAGCAGTACTTC. Translated, it gives CASSLGHGEDEQYF.

The rearrangement joins TRBV6-1 to TRBJ1-2, with 8 bases that match TRBD1. This CDR3 spans 17 amino acids. Trimming cost V 6 bases and J 1 base; bases outside gene matches: 13. The germline V gene encodes CDR1 MNHNS and CDR2 SASEGT. In nucleotides, the CDR3 is TGTGCCAGCAGCCCCGAGCAGGGGGCGCGGGGTAACTATGGCTACACCTTC. This codes for CASSPEQGARGNYGYTF.

This clonotype occurred many times. The chain joins TRBV20-1 to TRBJ1-1; maybe TRBD1 (6 bases). Germline lookup yields CDR1 DFQATT and CDR2 SNEGSKA (reference sequence). Trimming removed 0 bases from V and 5 bases from J, with 16 bases in between. There are 15 residues in the CDR3. The CDR3 protein is CSARDGGAGTTEAFF. The CDR3 DNA reads as TGCAGTGCTAGAGATGGCGGAGCCGGGACAACTGAAGCTTTCTTT.

J is TRBJ2-3 and V is TRBV7-2; D gene ambiguous. V lost 1 base and J lost 2, with 7 bases in between. From germline, CDR1 is SGHTA and CDR2 FQGNSA. The CDR3 is 14 amino acids. CDR3 coding DNA: TGTGCCAGCAGCTTAGGGCTTTTCACAGATACGCAGTATTTT. Translating it yields CASSLGLFTDTQYF.